This T cell receptor (beta chain) was identified in a study of T-cell reconstitution after alpha-beta-depleted transplantation in children. Of note for this clonotype: Its specificity is not known.

Unique molecular identifiers were used in preparing the TCRbeta library. TCRdb re-analysed the PCR reads in MiXCR, keeping a single row per CDR3 protein. This sample carries under 400,000 distinct CDR3 sequences, around 25% of them seen once, and the ten largest clones take about 10%. Regarding the study as a whole: Most T-cell counts and diversity one year after the transplant came from T cells that were newly produced. As was reported, about two months after transplant, alpha-beta T cells came from several hundred expanded graft clones. Several patients had high TCRbeta diversity at day 60; it came from surviving recipient T cells and thymic progenitors.

This sample comprised PBMCs, mostly from graft donor cells, obtained 180 days after TCRalphabeta/CD19-depleted stem cell transplant. The sequence was collected from a male patient younger than 18 who had a stem cell transplant for acute lymphoblastic leukemia, so the T cells may come from the graft donor.

The CDR3 spells CASRERISGANVLTF. CDR3 bases: TGTGCCAGCAGAGAGCGGATATCTGGGGCCAACGTCCTGACTTTC. V usage is TRBV6-1 and J usage is TRBJ2-6; D might be TRBD2 (5 bases). Trimming shortened V by 6 bases and J by 1 base, and 10 bases separated the two germline ends. CDR3 length equals 15 residues. From germline, CDR1 is MNHNS and CDR2 SASEGT.